This entry lists 24 T cell receptor beta chains sequenced from one sample in a study of T cells in Graves' hyperthyroidism and ophthalmopathy (dated by TCRdb to between 2018 and 2021). Libraries came from multiplex PCR. The listed sequencing device is Illumina HiSeq 2000. Amplification of TCR beta CDR3 regions was carried out from RNA transcripts. The first round of RT-PCR for the TCR CDR3 was performed with the HTBI primer set and the Qiagen OneStep RT-PCR kit. TCRdb's own reprocessing of the public reads used fastp at Q25 and MiXCR and kept productive beta chains. Every entry covers one CDR3 protein and lists the most common genes and DNA from its rows. The sample table contains 550,000 to 700,000 distinct CDR3 sequences; only one count was recorded for approximately 44% of them. 15% to 20% of the sample comes from the top ten. The sample taken for sequencing was peripheral blood or thyroid tissue (not recorded which). Source of these receptors: an adult woman with Graves' disease, either hyperthyroidism or ophthalmopathy (not recorded which).

This rearrangement joins TRBV29-1 to TRBJ2-5; D possibly uses TRBD1 or TRBD2 (5 bases each). CDR1 is SQVTM and CDR2 is ANQGSEA in the germline V gene. This CDR3 spans 13 amino acids. Trimming pared 1 base from V and 4 bases from J, leaving 10 bases between. CDR3 in amino acids: CSVEGLGTETQYF. The CDR3 DNA sequence: TGCAGCGTTGAAGGACTGGGGACAGAGACCCAGTACTTC.

The rearrangement links TRBV7-2 to TRBJ1-1; the match to TRBD1 covers 7 bases. This CDR3 contains 14 residues. Germline V gives CDR1 SGHTA, CDR2 FQGNSA. CDR3 nucleotides: TGTGCGCCGCACCCGGGACAGCTTAACACTGAAGCTTTCTTT. This sequence encodes CAPHPGQLNTEAFF. Full variable domain (outside the CDR3, taken from reference TRBV7-2 and TRBJ1-1): GAGVSQSPSNKVTEKGKDVELRCDPISGHTALYWYRQSLGQGLEFLIYFQGNSAPDKSGLPSDRFSAERTGGSVSTLTIQRTQQEDSAVYLCAPHPGQLNTEAFFGQGTRLTVV.

V usage is TRBV10-3 and J usage is TRBJ2-7; a possible D gene is TRBD2 (5 bases). This CDR3 contains 13 residues. The germline V gene encodes CDR1 ENHRY and CDR2 SYGVKD. The ends were cut back, 6 bases at V and 6 bases at J, with 15 bases in the middle. The CDR3 loop reads CAIRADGEGEQYF. CDR3 DNA: TGTGCCATCAGGGCGGATGGTGAGGGCGAGCAGTACTTC.

The rearrangement joins TRBV11-1 to TRBJ2-7; 12 nucleotides align to TRBD2. This CDR3 has 18 residues. The junction had 15 bases not matched to a gene; V was cut back by 0 bases and J by 9 bases. Germline loops: CDR1 SGHAT, CDR2 FQDESV (reference sequence). CDR3 sequence: CASSLARVGRLAGAGQYF. The DNA of the CDR3 is TGTGCCAGCAGCTTAGCGCGGGTCGGTCGACTAGCGGGAGCCGGGCAGTACTTC.

The genes are TRBV9 and TRBJ1-1; a weak D match, TRBD1 (5 bases). The V end was cut by 8 bases, the J end by 0 bases, with 11 bases between. Looked up from germline, CDR1 is SGDLS and CDR2 is YYNGEE. This CDR3 is built from 13 residues. The DNA for the CDR3 is TGTGCCAGGGGGTCAGGGCTGAACACTGAAGCTTTCTTT. Its translation: CARGSGLNTEAFF.

This clonotype appeared many times. The chain combines TRBV20-1 with TRBJ2-5; a possible D gene is TRBD2 (5 bases). Trimming cost V 1 base and J 5 bases, with 14 bases left between them. CDR3 length: 14 residues. CDR1 is DFQATT and CDR2 is SNEGSKA in the germline V gene (reference sequence). CDR3 coding DNA: TGCAGTGCTAGAGGTGGGGTGGGCGGGGAGACCCAGTACTTC. Residues: CSARGGVGGETQYF.

The chain employs TRBV28 and TRBJ1-5; weak D call: TRBD1 (6 bases). From germline, CDR1 is MDHEN and CDR2 SYDVKM. There are 15 residues in the CDR3. The V end was cut by 6 bases, the J end by 3 bases, with 15 bases between. The DNA for the CDR3 is TGTGCCAGCAGCCGGGACAACACCCCCAATCAGCCCCAGCATTTT. Translation: CASSRDNTPNQPQHF.

This clonotype has ten or more counts. The chain has TRBV14 and TRBJ1-2; 9 bases fit TRBD1. The CDR3 sequence is 18 residues long. The trim removed 0 bases at V and 0 bases at J, leaving 8 bases unmatched. Germline V lookup: CDR1 SGHDN, CDR2 FVKESK. The CDR3 spells CASSQEIGQGNANYGYTF. The CDR3 nucleotides are TGTGCCAGCAGCCAAGAAATAGGACAGGGGAACGCTAACTATGGCTACACCTTC.

The J gene is TRBJ1-2, the V gene TRBV7-8, with TRBD1 identical over 7 bases. The CDR3 totals 15 residues. V shed 0 bases, J shed 3 bases, and the junction held 4 bases outside the gene matches. Germline V gene lookup returns CDR1 SGHVS and CDR2 FQNEAQ. The CDR3 protein is CASSLAERGHYGYTF. The CDR3 nucleotides read TGTGCCAGCAGCTTAGCAGAGAGGGGGCACTATGGCTACACCTTC.

This clonotype has a count of ten or more. This chain joins TRBV19 and TRBJ2-5; 7 positions agree with TRBD1. V dropped 5 bases and J dropped 4; count of bases not matched to a gene: 10. The CDR3 spans 15 residues. Germline V lookup: CDR1 LNHDA, CDR2 SQIVND (reference sequence). CDR3 DNA sequence: TGTGCCAGTAGTCCACCACGACAGGGATCAGAGACCCAGTACTTC. This gives the protein CASSPPRQGSETQYF.

The chain employs TRBV7-2 and TRBJ2-5; unclear D gene. This CDR3 has 14 amino acids. V gave up 5 bases and J gave up 5 bases, with 15 bases separating them. Germline values: CDR1 SGHTA, CDR2 FQGNSA. The CDR3 loop reads CASSPANLWETQYF. The CDR3 DNA reads TGTGCCAGCAGCCCCGCAAACCTGTGGGAGACCCAGTACTTC. Full variable domain (missing parts from reference TRBV7-2 and TRBJ2-5): GAGVSQSPSNKVTEKGKDVELRCDPISGHTALYWYRQSLGQGLEFLIYFQGNSAPDKSGLPSDRFSAERTGGSVSTLTIQRTQQEDSAVYLCASSPANLWETQYFGPGTRLLVL.

The chain recombines TRBV28 with TRBJ2-7, with a weak D call TRBD2 (5 bases). CDR1 and CDR2 from the germline V gene are MDHEN and SYDVKM. Trimming removed 5 bases at V and 0 bases at J, with 17 bases between. The CDR3 has 16 amino acids. The CDR3 bases are TGTGCCAGCAGTCCCGAGGGCGGAAAGAGCTCCTACGAGCAGTACTTC. Amino acids: CASSPEGGKSSYEQYF. Variable domain in full (rest from reference TRBV28 and TRBJ2-7): DVKVTQSSRYLVKRTGEKVFLECVQDMDHENMFWYRQDPGLGLRLIYFSYDVKMKEKGDIPEGYSVSREKKERFSLILESASTNQTSMYLCASSPEGGKSSYEQYFGPGTRLTVT.

The V and J genes are TRBV29-1 and TRBJ2-7; 7 bases fit TRBD1. The CDR3 spans 13 residues. Per the germline V gene, CDR1 is SQVTM and CDR2 is ANQGSEA. The J segment lost 1 base and the V segment lost 6 bases, leaving 6 bases of the junction unmatched. The CDR3 bases are TGCAGCGTGGCCGGGACAGATTCCTACGAGCAGTACTTC. It translates to CSVAGTDSYEQYF.

As DNA, the CDR3 is TGCAGTGCTAGGTCGACAGCAACTGGGGCCAACGTCCTGACTTTC. It is translated as CSARSTATGANVLTF. The J gene is TRBJ2-6, the V gene TRBV20-1; possible D gene TRBD1, 5 bases. The ends were cut back, 3 bases at V and 2 bases at J, with 11 bases in the middle. Looked up from germline, CDR1 is DFQATT and CDR2 is SNEGSKA (reference sequence). This CDR3 comprises 15 residues.

V is TRBV7-3 and J is TRBJ1-6, with a weak D call TRBD1 (5 bases). The germline gives CDR1 SGHTA, CDR2 FQGTGA. The CDR3 sequence is 16 residues long. V was shortened by 4 bases and J by 0 bases, with 10 bases between the two germline ends. The CDR3 DNA follows: TGTGCCAGCAGCTCAGGGCAGAGCTCCTATAATTCACCCCTCCACTTT. Its protein is CASSSGQSSYNSPLHF. Full variable domain (remainder filled in from reference TRBV7-3 and TRBJ1-6): GAGVSQTPSNKVTEKGKYVELRCDPISGHTALYWYRQSLGQGPEFLIYFQGTGAADDSGLPNDRFFAVRPEGSVSTLKIQRTERGDSAVYLCASSSGQSSYNSPLHFGNGTRLTVT.

The chain employs TRBV12-3 or TRBV12-4 and TRBJ2-7; D not resolved. CDR3 size: 13 residues. V shed 6 bases and J shed 7 bases, with 16 bases lying between them. The CDR3 is CASRPGRVSEQYF. As DNA, the CDR3 is TGTGCCAGCAGGCCTGGACGGGTTTCGGAGCAGTACTTC.

CDR3 nucleotide sequence: TGTGCCAGCAGTGAAGAGGCAGGGGAGAAGCCTTTCTTT. This encodes CASSEEAGEKPFF. V usage is TRBV2 and J usage is TRBJ1-1, with D maybe TRBD1 (6 bases). V lost 1 base and J lost 12, with 15 bases in between. CDR1 and CDR2 (germline): SNHLY, FYNNEI. The CDR3 contains 13 residues.

This clonotype was seen repeatedly, ten times or more. The germline gene is not matched at one end of the junction; a read error may be the cause. The chain is built from TRBV10-3 and TRBJ1-4; 7 bases match TRBD1. CDR1 is ENHRY, CDR2 SYGVKD, per germline. This CDR3 is 15 amino acids long. DNA for the CDR3: TGTGCCACCAGTACCGGACAGGTCCCAAATGAAAAACTGTTTTTT. Translation gives CATSTGQVPNEKLFF.

Here the CDR3 reads CASSLDRDGQETQYF. CDR3 coding DNA: TGTGCCAGCAGCTTAGACCGGGACGGACAAGAGACCCAGTACTTC. The V and J genes are TRBV10-3 and TRBJ2-5; D may be TRBD1 or TRBD2 (5 bases each). CDR3 size: 15 residues. Germline assignment: CDR1 ENHRY and CDR2 SYGVKD. Trimming took 10 bases from V and 2 from J, leaving 20 bases between them.

This clonotype was counted ten times or more. This chain connects TRBV2 to TRBJ2-2; D gene ambiguous. CDR1 and CDR2 from the germline V gene are SNHLY and FYNNEI. V lost 6 bases to trimming and J lost 5 bases, with 4 bases between them. The CDR3 contains 11 residues. The CDR3 DNA reads TGTGCCAGCAGATGGACCGGGGAGCTGTTTTTT. Translating gives CASRWTGELFF. Full variable domain (rest looked up from reference TRBV2 and TRBJ2-2): EPEVTQTPSHQVTQMGQEVILRCVPISNHLYFYWYRQILGQKVEFLVSFYNNEISEKSEIFDDQFSVERPDGSNFTLKIRSTKLEDSAMYFCASRWTGELFFGEGSRLTVL.

This chain connects TRBV7-2 to TRBJ1-2; no firm D call. CDR3 length equals 14 residues. Germline V lookup: CDR1 SGHTA, CDR2 FQGNSA. Trimming cost V 2 bases and J 8 bases, with 15 bases left between them. The chain's CDR3 is CASSLSLIYGGYTF. The DNA of the CDR3 is TGTGCCAGCAGCTTAAGCCTAATCTATGGAGGCTACACCTTC. Together with reference TRBV7-2 and TRBJ1-2, the CDR3 gives the full variable domain: GAGVSQSPSNKVTEKGKDVELRCDPISGHTALYWYRQSLGQGLEFLIYFQGNSAPDKSGLPSDRFSAERTGGSVSTLTIQRTQQEDSAVYLCASSLSLIYGGYTFGSGTRLTVV.

This clonotype was recorded many times. The chain is built from TRBV10-3 and TRBJ1-5; 8 bases align to TRBD1. Losses at the gene ends were 5 bases for V and 5 bases for J; bases not matched to a gene: 5. Germline values: CDR1 ENHRY, CDR2 SYGVKD. The CDR3 covers 14 residues. CDR3 sequence reads: CAISSGTGYQPQHF. The CDR3 nucleotides read TGTGCCATCAGTTCCGGGACAGGTTATCAGCCCCAGCATTTT.

This rearrangement joins TRBV10-3 to TRBJ2-7; D assignment may be TRBD1 or TRBD2 (6 bases each). Germline CDR1 is ENHRY and CDR2 is SYGVKD. The CDR3 length is 12 residues. V gave up 10 bases and J gave up 6 bases, with 16 bases separating them. The CDR3 is CATALGGGEQYF. The CDR3 nucleotides read TGTGCCACCGCCCTCGGGGGCGGCGAGCAGTACTTC.

The chain joins TRBV7-3 to TRBJ1-5; unclear D gene. Germline CDR1 reads SGHTA; CDR2 reads FQGTGA. The V end was cut by 2 bases, the J end by 0 bases, with 20 bases between. This CDR3 is 19 amino acids long. The CDR3 region is CASSLGSGPNTSSNQPQHF. The DNA for the CDR3 is TGTGCCAGCAGCTTAGGGAGTGGTCCGAACACAAGTAGCAATCAGCCCCAGCATTTT.